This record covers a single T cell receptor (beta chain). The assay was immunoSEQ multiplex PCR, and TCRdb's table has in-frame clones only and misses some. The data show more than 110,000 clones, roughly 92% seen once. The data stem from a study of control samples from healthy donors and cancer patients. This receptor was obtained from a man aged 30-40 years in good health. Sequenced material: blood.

The CDR3 DNA sequence: TGTGCCAGCAGCTTTCGACAGAGGTCTGGAAACACCATATATTTT. Translated, it gives CASSFRQRSGNTIYF. V gene TRBV13 combines with J gene TRBJ1-3, with TRBD1 as a possible D gene (5 bases). This CDR3 has 15 residues. The V and J ends lost 3 bases and 1 base respectively, with 10 bases between them. CDR1 is PRHDT and CDR2 is FYEKMQ in the germline V gene (reference sequence).